The rows below give T cell receptor beta chains drawn from one sample of a study of T cells in Graves' hyperthyroidism and ophthalmopathy. In TCRdb, the multiplex PCR reads were re-called with MiXCR into one record per CDR3 protein. Seen here are about 150,000 distinct CDR3 sequences, over 20% observed once, and the top ten hold 65% to 80%. The source material was blood. Receptor source: a woman in her forties or fifties with Graves' hyperthyroidism that later progressed to Graves' ophthalmopathy. Each CDR3 is given with its conserved first and last residue. D genes are given only for firm matches. A clone size is listed for some rows: how often the clone was seen (once, few, many), or a class if it is expanded.

V	D	J	length	size	CDR3	DNA
TRBV19	NA	TRBJ1-1	16	many	CASSPTSGTSNTEAFF	TGTGCCAGTAGTCCTACCTCCGGGACATCCAACACTGAAGCTTTCTTT
TRBV5-8	NA	TRBJ2-7	16	few	CASSLSGTAGAYEQYF	TGTGCCAGCAGCTTAAGTGGTACGGCTGGGGCCTACGAGCAGTACTTC
TRBV12-3/TRBV12-4	TRBD2	TRBJ2-3	16	many	CASSWPEAGVTDTQYF	TGTGCCAGCAGTTGGCCGGAAGCGGGGGTCACAGATACGCAGTATTTT
TRBV9	TRBD2	TRBJ2-1	16	many	CASSVGPGLLFHEQFF	TGTGCCAGCAGCGTAGGACCGGGACTACTTTTCCATGAGCAGTTCTTC
TRBV4-2	TRBD1	TRBJ2-7	16	NA	CASSQPGTGGAYEQYF	TGTGCCAGCAGCCAACCCGGGACAGGGGGCGCGTACGAGCAGTACTTC
TRBV12-3/TRBV12-4	TRBD2	TRBJ2-6	18	few	CASSSWTSGRSGANVLTF	TGTGCCAGCAGTTCATGGACTAGCGGGAGGTCTGGGGCCAACGTCCTGACTTTC
TRBV15	TRBD1	TRBJ2-5	14	NA	CATSRQTGVETQYF	TGTGCCACCAGCAGACAGACAGGGGTGGAGACCCAGTACTTC
TRBV4-2	NA	TRBJ2-7	16	many	CASSQEGPPRVDEQYF	TGTGCCAGCAGCCAAGAAGGGCCCCCAAGGGTCGACGAGCAGTACTTC
TRBV19	NA	TRBJ1-6	12	few	CASSPKNSPLHF	TGTGCCAGTAGCCCGAAGAATTCACCCCTCCACTTT
TRBV5-6	NA	TRBJ2-5	15	few	CASSLARGRGETQYF	TGTGCCAGCAGCTTGGCCAGGGGCCGGGGAGAGACCCAGTACTTC
TRBV2	NA	TRBJ1-4	14	NA	CASSVGPTNEKLFF	TGTGCCAGCAGTGTGGGACCAACTAATGAAAAACTGTTTTTT
TRBV11-2	NA	TRBJ1-6	17	NA	CASSQDGRQGSNSPLHF	TGCGCCAGCAGCCAAGATGGAAGGCAGGGTAGTAATTCACCCCTCCACTTT
TRBV11-3	NA	TRBJ2-1	13	many	CASSFSRGNEQFF	TGTGCCAGCAGCTTCTCCCGCGGCAATGAGCAGTTCTTC
TRBV11-2	NA	TRBJ1-2	14	few	CASSLEFGNYGYTF	TGTGCCAGCAGCTTAGAGTTCGGAAACTATGGCTACACCTTC
TRBV20-1	TRBD1	TRBJ1-1	14	many	CSTRQGGGNTEAFF	TGCAGTACCCGACAGGGGGGCGGGAACACTGAAGCTTTCTTT
TRBV30	NA	TRBJ1-5	15	many	CAWSDGGWGNQPQHF	TGTGCCTGGAGTGACGGGGGATGGGGCAATCAGCCCCAGCATTTT
TRBV15	NA	TRBJ2-3	13	NA	CATSRRVSDTQYF	TGTGCCACCAGCAGAAGGGTTTCGGATACGCAGTATTTT
TRBV5-6	NA	TRBJ2-7	12	many	CASSSVDYEQYF	TGTGCCAGCAGCTCTGTCGACTACGAGCAGTACTTC
TRBV19	NA	TRBJ2-5	13	NA	CASSSGNQETQYF	TGTGCCAGTAGTAGCGGAAATCAAGAGACCCAGTACTTC
TRBV20-1	TRBD2	TRBJ2-3	16	many	CSATPTSGRAADTQYF	TGCAGTGCTACCCCGACTAGCGGGAGAGCGGCAGATACGCAGTATTTT
TRBV20-1	NA	TRBJ1-6	15	NA	CSARDLMGNNSPLHF	TGCAGTGCTAGAGATCTGATGGGCAATAATTCACCCCTCCACTTT
TRBV6-1	NA	TRBJ1-1	13	many	CASSYAGRTEAFF	TGTGCCAGCAGTTACGCAGGGAGGACTGAAGCTTTCTTT
TRBV2	NA	TRBJ2-1	13	NA	CASSEVRQGEQFF	TGTGCCAGCAGTGAAGTCCGTCAGGGAGAACAGTTCTTC
TRBV6-1	TRBD2	TRBJ2-3	16	few	CASSLAGGARADTQYF	TGTGCCAGCAGTTTAGCGGGAGGAGCTCGCGCAGATACGCAGTATTTT
TRBV28	NA	TRBJ2-7	13	many	CASIGRLHHEQYF	TGTGCCAGCATAGGACGGCTACACCACGAGCAGTACTTC
TRBV28	TRBD1	TRBJ1-1	12	NA	CASSEKRDRPFF	TGTGCCAGCAGTGAAAAAAGGGACAGGCCCTTCTTT